This TCR beta chain was recorded in a study of OX40 agonist ivuxolimab in advanced cancers. General study findings and limits: Among expanded peripheral T cells, antigen specificity went undetermined. Clonal expansion from baseline to week 6 occurred in both CD4+ and CD8+ T cells. Among the least clonally expanded were partial responders at 0.1-3.0 mg/kg.

Sequencing used immunoSEQ multiplex PCR; TCRdb keeps in-frame clones, though not all of them. In the table there are some 73,000 clones, 75% to 90% of which are singletons. J gave up 4 bases and V 0 bases, and 3 bases lay outside the gene matches. Per the germline V gene, CDR1 is LGHNA and CDR2 is YNFKEQ. This CDR3 comprises 15 residues. Patients who had autoimmune disease history or got systemic immunosuppression were left out. To note about this clone: What it binds is unknown.

J is TRBJ2-1 and V is TRBV4-2; 7 bases fit TRBD2. The TCR comes from an adult with an advanced solid tumor such as melanoma, head and neck, liver or kidney cancer. The material was CD4+ or CD8+ T cells sorted from blood, obtained in a trial of the OX40 agonist ivuxolimab. This chain's CDR3 is CASSQDGTIYNEQFF. CDR3 nucleotide sequence: TGTGCCAGCAGCCAAGATGGGACTATATACAATGAGCAGTTCTTC.